Below, one TCR beta chain is given with its context. The germline V gene encodes CDR1 WSHSY and CDR2 SAAADI. The CDR3 length is 14 residues. V lost 2 bases, J lost 5 bases, and 12 bases lay in between. The entry originates in a study of blood T cell repertoires in COVID-19. Method: immunoSEQ multiplex PCR; TCRdb's copy keeps in-frame clones and lacks some. The sample records a few hundred thousand clones, 86% being singletons. This TCR was recovered from a woman aged 25 to 39 who had been exposed to COVID-19. Material: PBMCs or T cells enriched from blood (not recorded which). The chain has TRBV10-2 and TRBJ1-2; D remains unclear. As DNA, the CDR3 is TGCGCCAGCAGTGAGCCAGGTGACGGATATGGCTACACCTTC. This gives the protein CASSEPGDGYGYTF.